What follows are 28 T cell receptor beta chains derived from one specimen sequenced in a study of synovial regulatory T cells in juvenile arthritis. Clones were sequenced by immunoSEQ multiplex PCR, and TCRdb holds only the in-frame ones, with some missing. The sample totals about 10,000 clones. Sequenced: Treg cells from blood. Described subset: remaining (HLA-DR-negative) circulating blood Treg cells. The source of these receptors is a donor younger than 30 with juvenile idiopathic arthritis.

V gene TRBV28 combines with J gene TRBJ2-3; TCRdb's D call of TRBD2 is untestable without DNA. Germline CDR1 MDHEN, CDR2 SYDVKM. This CDR3 has 14 residues. The coding DNA is unavailable. This chain's CDR3 is CASSLWGGSDTQYF. Drawing the rest from reference TRBV28 and TRBJ2-3, the complete variable domain is DVKVTQSSRYLVKRTGEKVFLECVQDMDHENMFWYRQDPGLGLRLIYFSYDVKMKEKGDIPEGYSVSREKKERFSLILESASTNQTSMYLCASSLWGGSDTQYFGPGTRLTVL.

This sequence joins TRBV18 and TRBJ1-3; as DNA is missing, the TRBD1 call by TCRdb cannot be tested. Germline CDR1 is KGHSH and CDR2 is LQKENI. This CDR3 contains 16 residues. DNA is not recorded here. CDR3 residues: CASSPGTGWSGNTIYF.

This chain uses TRBV30 with TRBJ1-3. Germline CDR1 is GTSNPN and CDR2 is SVGIG (reference sequence). The length of the CDR3 is 11 residues. Only the protein is on record. This CDR3 is CAWSVSNTIYF.

The chain couples TRBV11-2 to TRBJ2-7; the TCRdb call, TRBD2, lacks DNA for checking. The CDR3 has 15 amino acids. The nucleotide record is missing. Germline assignment: CDR1 SGHAT and CDR2 FQNNGV. CDR3 protein: CASSRSGVSSYEQYF.

V and J are TRBV5-6 and TRBJ2-4. The germline CDR1 and CDR2 sequences are SGHDT and YYEEEE. The CDR3 is 15 amino acids. The coding DNA is unavailable. The CDR3 here is CASSLGLLAKNIQYF.

The chain is built from TRBV19 and TRBJ1-1. CDR1 LNHDA and CDR2 SQIVND come from the germline V gene (reference sequence). CDR3 length: 14 amino acids. The DNA is unrecorded. CDR3 sequence: CASSPKRMNTEAFF.

The chain uses TRBV6-5 and TRBJ2-3. Germline-derived CDR1 and CDR2 are MNHEY and SVGAGI. The CDR3 has 14 residues. The nucleotide record is missing. CDR3 amino acids: CASSYYGGPDTQYF.

This chain connects TRBV5-5 to TRBJ2-7; TCRdb indicates TRBD1, and absent DNA this call remains unverified. This CDR3 region has 14 residues. DNA is not on record. Germline CDR1 SGHKS, CDR2 YYEKEE (reference sequence). The CDR3 spells CASSTGVASYEQYF.

The CDR3 loop is CASSWVGRQVDF. The gene calls are TRBV28 and TRBJ1-3; no DNA is available, so the TRBD1 call from TCRdb remains unchecked. The CDR3 loop spans 12 amino acids. No nucleotide data were recorded. Per germline, CDR1 MDHEN and CDR2 SYDVKM.

The rearrangement links TRBV19 to TRBJ1-2; with no DNA, the TCRdb D assignment of TRBD1 cannot be verified. The V gene's germline CDR1 is LNHDA and CDR2 SQIVND (reference sequence). This CDR3 has 14 residues. No DNA has been recorded. The CDR3 here is CASRTPGNNYGYTF. Combining the CDR3 with reference TRBV19 and TRBJ1-2 gives the whole variable domain DGGITQSPKYLFRKEGQNVTLSCEQNLNHDAMYWYRQDPGQGLRLIYYSQIVNDFQKGDIAEGYSVSREKKESFPLTVTSAQKNPTAFYLCASRTPGNNYGYTFGSGTRLTVV.

The CDR3 here is CASSPRLAGGYEQYF. V usage is TRBV7-6 and J usage is TRBJ2-7; the D call of TRBD2 rests on TCRdb alone, since no DNA is present to check it. The CDR3 covers 15 residues. DNA is not on record. The V gene's germline CDR1 is SGHVS and CDR2 FNYEAQ.

This chain joins TRBV27 and TRBJ1-1. The CDR3 extends over 16 amino acids. The DNA is unrecorded. Germline CDR1 reads MNHEY; CDR2 reads SMNVEV (reference sequence). The chain's CDR3 is CASSLFGGPLNTEAFF.

The rearrangement links TRBV5-1 to TRBJ1-1; TCRdb's assignment of TRBD1 cannot be checked, as there is no DNA. The CDR3 runs to 16 residues. A DNA sequence was not provided. CDR1 and CDR2 from the germline V gene are SGHRS and YFSETQ. This CDR3 is CASSLSVTGRNTEAFF.

The chain uses TRBV7-3 and TRBJ2-1; the TCRdb D gene call, TRBD2, has no DNA to confirm it. This CDR3 spans 15 amino acids. The record lacks a DNA sequence. Germline lookup yields CDR1 SGHTA and CDR2 FQGTGA. CDR3 region: CASSLMSSGSNEQFF.

The chain recombines TRBV5-1 with TRBJ2-5; TCRdb reports TRBD2, a call that lacks DNA to check it against. Per the germline V gene, CDR1 is SGHRS and CDR2 is YFSETQ. CDR3 size: 14 residues. No DNA is recorded. The CDR3 spells CASREISVAETQYF.

The rearrangement joins TRBV5-1 to TRBJ2-7; there is no DNA to check the TCRdb D call of TRBD1. The CDR3 spans 14 residues. The coding DNA is unavailable. CDR1 and CDR2 (germline): SGHRS, YFSETQ. CDR3 protein: CASSFPGTPYEQYF.

The chain uses TRBV19 and TRBJ1-2. Germline CDR1 is LNHDA and CDR2 is SQIVND (reference sequence). The CDR3 has 13 residues. DNA is not on record. The CDR3 region is CASSIGVNYGYTF.

The genes are TRBV29-1 and TRBJ2-7; TCRdb's assignment of TRBD2 cannot be checked, as there is no DNA. Per germline, CDR1 SQVTM and CDR2 ANQGSEA. The CDR3 length is 13 residues. DNA is not recorded here. CDR3 residues: CSVSGRHSYEQYF.

This chain's CDR3 is CASSPPGHLGVVFF. The chain carries TRBV18 and TRBJ1-1; absent DNA, TCRdb's TRBD1 call cannot be checked. CDR3 length: 14 amino acids. DNA was not recorded. Looked up from germline, CDR1 is KGHSH and CDR2 is LQKENI.

The J gene is TRBJ2-3, the V gene TRBV5-1. The CDR3 runs to 16 residues. The DNA is not on file. CDR1 and CDR2 from the germline V gene are SGHRS and YFSETQ. CDR3 protein: CASSLVRSLSPDTQYF.

The chain has TRBV4-3 and TRBJ1-2. The CDR3 length is 12 residues. No DNA sequence is on record. Looked up from germline, CDR1 is LGHNA and CDR2 is YSLEER. The CDR3: CASSQNNYGYTF.

Here the CDR3 reads CAARDRRADGYTF. The V gene is TRBV10-3, the J gene TRBJ1-2; TCRdb calls TRBD1, which cannot be checked without DNA. The CDR3 loop spans 13 amino acids. No DNA is given. Germline CDR1 is ENHRY and CDR2 is SYGVKD.

V usage is TRBV5-6 and J usage is TRBJ2-7. Germline CDR1 is SGHDT and CDR2 is YYEEEE. The CDR3 length is 13 residues. The coding DNA is unavailable. CDR3: CASSLPASYEQYF.

This chain connects TRBV28 to TRBJ1-2; TCRdb outputs TRBD1, but without DNA this stays unchecked. Germline V gene lookup returns CDR1 MDHEN and CDR2 SYDVKM. There are 17 residues in the CDR3. This entry has no DNA. The CDR3 sequence: CASSLGYRGARQHGYTF.

J is TRBJ2-3 and V is TRBV7-9; lacking DNA, the TRBD1 call made by TCRdb goes unchecked. The CDR3 is 13 amino acids. Only the protein sequence is given. CDR1 and CDR2 from the germline V gene are SEHNR and FQNEAQ (reference sequence). CDR3 sequence reads: CASSLSGSDTQYF.

The V gene is TRBV2, the J gene TRBJ1-4; TCRdb's D call, TRBD1, is unchecked because there is no DNA. The CDR3 has 15 amino acids. The nucleotide record is missing. Germline assignment: CDR1 SNHLY and CDR2 FYNNEI. CDR3 sequence: CASSELRGLREKLFF. The variable domain in full, with the rest retrieved from reference TRBV2 and TRBJ1-4, is EPEVTQTPSHQVTQMGQEVILRCVPISNHLYFYWYRQILGQKVEFLVSFYNNEISEKSEIFDDQFSVERPDGSNFTLKIRSTKLEDSAMYFCASSELRGLREKLFFGSGTQLSVL.

This sequence joins TRBV4-2 and TRBJ2-1; TCRdb's assignment of TRBD2 cannot be checked, as there is no DNA. This CDR3 is built from 16 residues. The DNA is not on file. Germline V gives CDR1 LGHNA, CDR2 YNFKEQ. CDR3 protein: CASSPQSGANYNEQFF.

This chain joins TRBV6-4 and TRBJ1-1. CDR1 is MRHNA, CDR2 SNTAGT, per germline. The CDR3 has 15 amino acids. No DNA is given. The CDR3 reads CASSDSGPLAAEAFF.